A single count supports the clone carrying this TCR beta chain. The data originate from a study of T cell responses to AZD1222 COVID-19 vaccine. Generated by immunoSEQ multiplex PCR, the TCRdb table keeps only in-frame clones and is missing some. The profile shows about 120,000 clones, approximately 92% of them singletons. This specimen was peripheral blood, taken on day 0 of AZD1222 vaccination. The source of this sequence is an adult in good health.

CDR3 DNA: TGCAGCGTTCAGGACAGCTCCTACAATGAGCAGTTCTTC. Residues: CSVQDSSYNEQFF. The J gene is TRBJ2-1, the V gene TRBV29-1; a weak D match, TRBD1 (6 bases). CDR1 is SQVTM, CDR2 ANQGSEA, per germline. Trimming stripped 5 bases from V and 0 bases from J, with 8 bases between. The CDR3 length is 13 residues.